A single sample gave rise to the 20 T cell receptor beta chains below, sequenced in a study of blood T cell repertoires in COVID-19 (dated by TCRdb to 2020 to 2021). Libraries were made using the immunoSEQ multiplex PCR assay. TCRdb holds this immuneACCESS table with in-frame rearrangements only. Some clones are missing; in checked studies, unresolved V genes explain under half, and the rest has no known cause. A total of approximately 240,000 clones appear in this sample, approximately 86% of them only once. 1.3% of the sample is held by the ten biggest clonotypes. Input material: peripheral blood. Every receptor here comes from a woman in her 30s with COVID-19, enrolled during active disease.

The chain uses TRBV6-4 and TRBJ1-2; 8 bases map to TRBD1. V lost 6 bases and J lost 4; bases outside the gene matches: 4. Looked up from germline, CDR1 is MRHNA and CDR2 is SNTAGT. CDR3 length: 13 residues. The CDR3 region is CASSRGQGYGYTF. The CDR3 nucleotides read TGTGCCAGCAGCAGGGGGCAAGGCTATGGCTACACCTTC.

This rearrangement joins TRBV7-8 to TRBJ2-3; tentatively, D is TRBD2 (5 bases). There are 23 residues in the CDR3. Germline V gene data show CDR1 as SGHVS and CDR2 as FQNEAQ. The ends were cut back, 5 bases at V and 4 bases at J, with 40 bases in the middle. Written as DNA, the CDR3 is TGTGCCAGCAGCCACGAAGCTTACGTTCAGACGCTAGGCGCCGGGGATATTTCAGATACGCAGTATTTT. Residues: CASSHEAYVQTLGAGDISDTQYF.

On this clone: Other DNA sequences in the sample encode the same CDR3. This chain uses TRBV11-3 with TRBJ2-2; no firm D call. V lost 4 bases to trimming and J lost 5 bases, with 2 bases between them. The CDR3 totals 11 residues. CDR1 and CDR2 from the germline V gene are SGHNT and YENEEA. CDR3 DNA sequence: TGTGCCAGCAGCTCGACCGGGGAGCTGTTTTTT. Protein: CASSSTGELFF.

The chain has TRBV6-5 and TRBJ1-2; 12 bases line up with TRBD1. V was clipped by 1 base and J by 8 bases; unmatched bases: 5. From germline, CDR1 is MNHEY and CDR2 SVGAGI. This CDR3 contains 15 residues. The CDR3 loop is CASSYLGQGAKGYTF. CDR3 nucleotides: TGTGCCAGCAGTTACTTGGGACAGGGGGCAAAGGGCTACACCTTC.

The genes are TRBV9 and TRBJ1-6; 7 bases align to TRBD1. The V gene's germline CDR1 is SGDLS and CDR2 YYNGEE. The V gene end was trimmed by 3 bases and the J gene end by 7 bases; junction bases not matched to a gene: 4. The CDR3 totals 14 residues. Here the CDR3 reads CASSEDRWNSPLHF. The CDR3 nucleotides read TGTGCCAGCAGCGAGGACAGGTGGAATTCACCCCTCCACTTT.

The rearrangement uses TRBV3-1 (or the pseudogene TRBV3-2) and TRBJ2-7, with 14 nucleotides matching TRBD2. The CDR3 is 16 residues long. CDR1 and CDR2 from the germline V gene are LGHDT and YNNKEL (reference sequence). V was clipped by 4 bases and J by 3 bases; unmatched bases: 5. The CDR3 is CASSPWGTSGSYEQYF. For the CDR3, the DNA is TGTGCCAGCAGCCCATGGGGGACTAGCGGGAGCTACGAGCAGTACTTC.

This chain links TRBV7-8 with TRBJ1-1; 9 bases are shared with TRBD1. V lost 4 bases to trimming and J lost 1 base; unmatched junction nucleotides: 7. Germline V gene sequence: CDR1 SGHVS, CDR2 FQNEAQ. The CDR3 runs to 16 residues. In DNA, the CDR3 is TGTGCCAGCAGCTACCACAAGGGACAGGGGAACACTGAAGCTTTCTTT. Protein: CASSYHKGQGNTEAFF.

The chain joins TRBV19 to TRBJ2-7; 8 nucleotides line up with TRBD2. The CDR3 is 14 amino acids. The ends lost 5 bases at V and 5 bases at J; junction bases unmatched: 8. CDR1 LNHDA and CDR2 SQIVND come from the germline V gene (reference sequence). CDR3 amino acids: CASSPGLELHEQYF. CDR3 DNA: TGTGCCAGTAGTCCGGGACTAGAGCTTCACGAGCAGTACTTC.

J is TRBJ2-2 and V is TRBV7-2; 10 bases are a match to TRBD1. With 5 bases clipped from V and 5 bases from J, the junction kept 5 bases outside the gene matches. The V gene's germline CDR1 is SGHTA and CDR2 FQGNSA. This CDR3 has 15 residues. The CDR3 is CASSTDRGRTGELFF. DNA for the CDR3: TGTGCCAGCAGCACCGACAGGGGGCGAACCGGGGAGCTGTTTTTT.

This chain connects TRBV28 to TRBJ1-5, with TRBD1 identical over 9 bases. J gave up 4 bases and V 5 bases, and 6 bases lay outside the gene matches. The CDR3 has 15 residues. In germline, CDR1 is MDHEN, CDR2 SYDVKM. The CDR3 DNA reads TGTGCCAGCAGTGCGGGGACAGGGAAAAATCAGCCCCAGCATTTT. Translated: CASSAGTGKNQPQHF.

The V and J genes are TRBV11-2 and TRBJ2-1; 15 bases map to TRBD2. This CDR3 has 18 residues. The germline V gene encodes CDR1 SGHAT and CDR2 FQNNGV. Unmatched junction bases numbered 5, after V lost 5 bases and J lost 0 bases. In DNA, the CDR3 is TGTGCCAGCAGCAAAGGACTAGCGGGGGGGAGCTCCTACAATGAGCAGTTCTTC. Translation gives CASSKGLAGGSSYNEQFF.

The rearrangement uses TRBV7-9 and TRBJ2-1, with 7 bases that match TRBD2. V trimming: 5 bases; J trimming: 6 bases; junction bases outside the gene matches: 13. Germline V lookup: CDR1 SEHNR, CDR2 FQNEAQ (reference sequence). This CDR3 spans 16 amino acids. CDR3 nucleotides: TGTGCCAGCAGCCAAAGCGGACTGACGGGGGGCAATGAGCAGTTCTTC. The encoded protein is CASSQSGLTGGNEQFF. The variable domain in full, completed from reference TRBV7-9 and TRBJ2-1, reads DTGVSQNPRHKITKRGQNVTFRCDPISEHNRLYWYRQTLGQGPEFLTYFQNEAQLEKSRLLSDRFSAERPKGSFSTLEIQRTEQGDSAMYLCASSQSGLTGGNEQFFGPGTRLTVL.

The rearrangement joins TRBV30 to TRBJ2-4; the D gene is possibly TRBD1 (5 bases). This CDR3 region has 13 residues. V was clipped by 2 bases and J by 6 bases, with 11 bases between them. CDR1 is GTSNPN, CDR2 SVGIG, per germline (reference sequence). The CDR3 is CAWSPAGINIQYF. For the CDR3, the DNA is TGTGCCTGGAGTCCAGCAGGGATAAACATTCAGTACTTC.

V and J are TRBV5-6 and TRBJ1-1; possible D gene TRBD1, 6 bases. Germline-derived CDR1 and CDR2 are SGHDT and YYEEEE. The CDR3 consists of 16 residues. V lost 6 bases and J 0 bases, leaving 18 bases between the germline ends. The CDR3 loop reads CASTHNRDLMNTEAFF. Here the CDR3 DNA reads TGTGCCAGCACTCATAACAGGGACCTCATGAACACTGAAGCTTTCTTT.

CDR3: CASSSLTRSGQGNHGELFF. DNA for the CDR3: TGTGCCAGCAGTTCCCTAACTCGCTCGGGACAGGGGAATCACGGGGAGCTGTTTTTT. The rearrangement links TRBV6-2 or TRBV6-3 to TRBJ2-2; 10 nucleotides match TRBD1. V shed 4 bases and J 7 bases; nucleotides not matched to a gene: 18. Germline V CDR1 and CDR2: MNHEY, SVGEGT. This CDR3 region has 19 residues.

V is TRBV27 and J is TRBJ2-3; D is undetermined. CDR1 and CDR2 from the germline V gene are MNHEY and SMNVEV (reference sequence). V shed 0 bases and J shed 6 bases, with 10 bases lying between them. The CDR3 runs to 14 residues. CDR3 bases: TGTGCCAGCAGTTTATCGTTGAGGATTGATACGCAGTATTTT. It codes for CASSLSLRIDTQYF.

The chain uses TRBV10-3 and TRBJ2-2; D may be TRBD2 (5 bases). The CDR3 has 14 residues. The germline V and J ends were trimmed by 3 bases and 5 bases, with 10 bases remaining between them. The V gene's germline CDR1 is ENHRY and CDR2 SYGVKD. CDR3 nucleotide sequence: TGTGCCATCAGTGAAAGAGGAGGAACCGGGGAGCTGTTTTTT. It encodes CAISERGGTGELFF.

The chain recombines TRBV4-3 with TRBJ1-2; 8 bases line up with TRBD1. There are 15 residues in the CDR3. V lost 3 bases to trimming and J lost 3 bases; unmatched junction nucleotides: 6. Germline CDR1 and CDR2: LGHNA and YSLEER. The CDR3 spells CASSHDRGGHYGYTF. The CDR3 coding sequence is TGCGCCAGCAGCCATGACAGGGGAGGTCACTATGGCTACACCTTC.

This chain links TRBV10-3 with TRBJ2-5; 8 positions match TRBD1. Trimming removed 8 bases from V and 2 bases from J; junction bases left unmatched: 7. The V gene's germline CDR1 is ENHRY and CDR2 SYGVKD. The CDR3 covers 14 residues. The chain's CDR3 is CAIHRGSDQETQYF. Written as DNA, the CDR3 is TGTGCCATCCACAGGGGGAGCGATCAAGAGACCCAGTACTTC.

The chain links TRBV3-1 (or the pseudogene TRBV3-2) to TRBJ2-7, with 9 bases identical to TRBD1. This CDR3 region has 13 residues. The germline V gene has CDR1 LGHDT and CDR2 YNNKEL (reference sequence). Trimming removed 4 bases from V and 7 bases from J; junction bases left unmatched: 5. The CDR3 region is CASSPQGAGEQYF. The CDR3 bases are TGTGCCAGCAGCCCACAGGGGGCGGGTGAGCAGTACTTC.